Here is one T cell receptor beta chain with its context. The assay was immunoSEQ multiplex PCR, and TCRdb's table has in-frame clones only and misses some. Altogether some 120,000 clones are present, around four fifths being singletons, with the ten largest covering roughly 5.5%. The data originate from a study of blood T cell repertoires in COVID-19. This clonotype originated in a man aged 55-75 years with acute or convalescent COVID-19. Sequenced sample: peripheral blood.

Here the CDR3 reads CASSTRDRHYEQYF. CDR3 nucleotide sequence: TGTGCCAGCAGCACCCGGGACAGGCACTACGAGCAGTACTTC. The chain links TRBV11-2 to TRBJ2-7, with 8 bases identical to TRBD1. Losses at the gene ends were 5 bases for V and 3 bases for J; bases not matched to a gene: 6. Germline V CDR1 and CDR2: SGHAT, FQNNGV. CDR3 length equals 14 residues. The full variable domain, completed using reference TRBV11-2 and TRBJ2-7, is EAGVAQSPRYKIIEKRQSVAFWCNPISGHATLYWYQQILGQGPKLLIQFQNNGVVDDSQLPKDRFSAERLKGVDSTLKIQPAKLEDSAVYLCASSTRDRHYEQYFGPGTRLTVT.